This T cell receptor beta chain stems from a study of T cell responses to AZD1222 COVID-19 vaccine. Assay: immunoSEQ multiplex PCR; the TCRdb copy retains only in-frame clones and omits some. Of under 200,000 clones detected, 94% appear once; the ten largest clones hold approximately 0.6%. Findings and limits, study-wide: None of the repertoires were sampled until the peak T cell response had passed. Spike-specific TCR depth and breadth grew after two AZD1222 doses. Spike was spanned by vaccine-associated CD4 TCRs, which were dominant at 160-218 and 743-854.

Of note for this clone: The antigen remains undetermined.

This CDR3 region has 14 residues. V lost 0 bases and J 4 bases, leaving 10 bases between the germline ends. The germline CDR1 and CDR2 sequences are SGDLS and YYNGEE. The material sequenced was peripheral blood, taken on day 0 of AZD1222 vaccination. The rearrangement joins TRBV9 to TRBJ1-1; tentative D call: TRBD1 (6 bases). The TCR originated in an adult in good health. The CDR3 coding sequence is TGTGCCAGCAGCGTAGGACAGGCGACCACTGAAGCTTTCTTT. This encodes CASSVGQATTEAFF.